This record covers a single T cell receptor (beta chain). Its target is not known. PCR used 60 Vbeta primers and 13 Jbeta primers. The repertoire was sequenced with immunoSEQ multiplex PCR; TCRdb's copy has only in-frame clones and lacks some. The profile shows under 150,000 clones, almost 85% of them singletons. This specimen belongs to a study of cytomegalovirus exposure and HLA in healthy donors. This CDR3 has 13 residues. Per germline, CDR1 SNHLY and CDR2 FYNNEI. With V trimmed by 6 bases and J by 9 bases, 6 bases remained unmatched. Notes on the study in general: Later on, analysis showed that most CMV-associated TCR beta chains appeared to be HLA-restricted.

This chain uses TRBV2 with TRBJ2-7; 12 nucleotides agree with TRBD1. The sequence came from a man aged 25 to 40 in good health and CMV-seropositive. Sequencing input: PBMCs. The CDR3 nucleotides are TGTGCCAGCAGGGGGGGGACAGGGGGCCTGCAGTACTTC. Its translation: CASRGGTGGLQYF.